Here is one TCR beta chain with its context. Its target is unknown. This sample was taken from a study of CD8 T cells in ankylosing spondylitis. Broader study findings: Among TCR beta sequences, a motif of eight highly homologous variants appeared characteristic of ankylosing spondylitis blood.

The CDR3 covers 13 residues. Trimming left V 6 bases short and J 6 bases short, with 12 bases between. Quantitative 5'-RACE with molecular barcodes produced the TCR beta libraries. TCRdb recomputed calls from the 5' RACE reads with MiXCR, one row per CDR3 protein. The sample lists tens of thousands of distinct CDR3 sequences, approximately 10% seen once, with approximately 1.5% in the top ten. This sequence was found in a male donor with ankylosing spondylitis or in good health (not recorded which). The sequenced material came from blood, either unsorted or a sorted T cell fraction (not recorded which). The rearrangement links TRBV12-3 or TRBV12-4 to TRBJ1-5; a possible D gene is TRBD1 (6 bases). The CDR3 nucleotides are TGTGCCAGCAGCCAATGGGGGCCTCAGCCCCAGCATTTT. It yields the protein CASSQWGPQPQHF.